Sequencing of this T cell receptor beta chain was carried out in a study of Ad26.COV2.S vaccination and SARS-CoV-2 variants. At the level of the study: A COV1001 Ad26.COV2.S trial-arm participant provided the sample.

Germline V gene sequence: CDR1 MNHEY, CDR2 SMNVEV (reference sequence). CDR3 length equals 14 residues. The trim removed 8 bases at V and 3 bases at J, leaving 5 bases unmatched. Details on this clone: What it recognizes is unknown.

The treatment: roughly 18 received Ad26.COV2.S at low or high dose, single or two shots; 5 received placebo; per-sample allocation not given. Material that was analyzed had been drawn on day 63 after the first vaccine or placebo injection. Study results and limitations: Placebo recipients and vaccine recipients were similar in non-spike TCR breadth.

Data came from immunoSEQ multiplex PCR; TCRdb stores just in-frame clones and leaves some out. Here the sample spans around 300,000 clones, 75% to 90% being singletons. The V gene is TRBV27, the J gene TRBJ1-1; 11 positions agree with TRBD1. The receptor comes from a person between 18 and 65 years old who received the Ad26.COV2.S COVID-19 vaccine or a placebo. Sequencing was performed on peripheral blood, taken in a trial of Ad26.COV2.S vaccine versus placebo. The CDR3 protein is CASGDRGAYTEAFF. CDR3 DNA sequence: TGTGCCAGCGGGGACAGGGGGGCGTACACTGAAGCTTTCTTT.